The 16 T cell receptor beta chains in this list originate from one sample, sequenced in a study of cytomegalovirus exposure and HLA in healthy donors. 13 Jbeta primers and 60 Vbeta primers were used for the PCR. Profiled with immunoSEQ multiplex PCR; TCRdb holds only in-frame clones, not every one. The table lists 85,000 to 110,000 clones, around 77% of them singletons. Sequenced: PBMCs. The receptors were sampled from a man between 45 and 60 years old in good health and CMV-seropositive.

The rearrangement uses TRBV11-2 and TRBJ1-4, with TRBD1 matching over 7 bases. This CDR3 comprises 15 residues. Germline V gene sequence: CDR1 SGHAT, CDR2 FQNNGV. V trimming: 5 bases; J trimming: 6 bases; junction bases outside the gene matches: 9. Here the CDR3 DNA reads TGTGCCAGCAGCACCGGACAGGCTGGGTATGAAAAACTGTTTTTT. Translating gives CASSTGQAGYEKLFF.

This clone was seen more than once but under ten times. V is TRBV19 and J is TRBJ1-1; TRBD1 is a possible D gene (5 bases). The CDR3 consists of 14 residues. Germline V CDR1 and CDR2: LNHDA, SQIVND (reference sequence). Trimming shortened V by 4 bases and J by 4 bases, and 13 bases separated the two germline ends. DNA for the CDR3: TGTGCCAGTAGTACAAGGCAGGGTGGCACTGAAGCTTTCTTT. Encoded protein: CASSTRQGGTEAFF.

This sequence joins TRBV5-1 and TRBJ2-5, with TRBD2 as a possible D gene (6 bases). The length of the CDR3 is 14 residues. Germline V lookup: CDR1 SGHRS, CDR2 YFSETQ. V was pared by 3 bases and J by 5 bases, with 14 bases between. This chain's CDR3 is CASSSVGLEETQYF. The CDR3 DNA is TGCGCCAGCAGCTCCGTGGGACTTGAGGAGACCCAGTACTTC.

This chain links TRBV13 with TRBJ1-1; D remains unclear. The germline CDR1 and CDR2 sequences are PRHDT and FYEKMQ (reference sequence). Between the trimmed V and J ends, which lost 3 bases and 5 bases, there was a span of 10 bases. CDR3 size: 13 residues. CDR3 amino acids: CASSFHSGTEAFF. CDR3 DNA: TGTGCCAGCAGCTTCCACAGTGGAACTGAAGCTTTCTTT. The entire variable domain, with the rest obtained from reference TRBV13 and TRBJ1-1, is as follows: AAGVIQSPRHLIKEKRETATLKCYPIPRHDTVYWYQQGPGQDPQFLISFYEKMQSDKGSIPDRFSAQQFSDYHSELNMSSLELGDSALYFCASSFHSGTEAFFGQGTRLTVV.

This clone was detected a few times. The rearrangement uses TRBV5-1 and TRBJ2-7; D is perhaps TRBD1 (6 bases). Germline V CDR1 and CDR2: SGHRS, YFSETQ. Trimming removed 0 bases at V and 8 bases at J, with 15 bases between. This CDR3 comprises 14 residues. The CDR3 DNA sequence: TGCGCCAGCAGCTTGGGAGGGGGTGATGTGAAGCAGTACTTC. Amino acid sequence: CASSLGGGDVKQYF.

In DNA, the CDR3 is TGTGCCAGCAGCCAAATAGCGGGAACATGGGATACGCAGTATTTT. Its protein product is CASSQIAGTWDTQYF. The J gene is TRBJ2-3, the V gene TRBV7-9; TRBD2 matches at 8 bases. The V segment lost 5 bases and the J segment 6 bases; nucleotides outside the gene matches: 10. The CDR3 spans 15 residues. CDR1 SEHNR and CDR2 FQNEAQ come from the germline V gene (reference sequence).

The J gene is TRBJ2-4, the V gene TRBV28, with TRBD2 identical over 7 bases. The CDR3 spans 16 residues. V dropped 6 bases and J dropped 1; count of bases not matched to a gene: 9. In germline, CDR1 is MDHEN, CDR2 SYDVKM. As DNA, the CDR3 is TGTGCCAGCAGCCCTAGCGGCCAAGGGGCCAAAAACATTCAGTACTTC. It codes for CASSPSGQGAKNIQYF.

CDR3 bases: TGCGCCAGCAGCTTGGGGACAGGGCGAGAAAAACTGTTTTTT. Amino acids: CASSLGTGREKLFF. This chain joins TRBV5-1 and TRBJ1-4; TRBD1 aligns across 8 bases. With 0 bases clipped from V and 8 bases from J, the junction kept 3 bases outside the gene matches. CDR1 SGHRS and CDR2 YFSETQ come from the germline V gene. CDR3 size: 14 residues.

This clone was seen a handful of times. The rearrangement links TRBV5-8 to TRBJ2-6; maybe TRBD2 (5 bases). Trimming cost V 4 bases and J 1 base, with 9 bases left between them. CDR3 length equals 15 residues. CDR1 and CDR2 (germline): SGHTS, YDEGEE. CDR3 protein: CASSPRTSGANVLTF. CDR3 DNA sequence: TGTGCCAGCAGCCCCAGGACTTCTGGGGCCAACGTCCTGACTTTC.

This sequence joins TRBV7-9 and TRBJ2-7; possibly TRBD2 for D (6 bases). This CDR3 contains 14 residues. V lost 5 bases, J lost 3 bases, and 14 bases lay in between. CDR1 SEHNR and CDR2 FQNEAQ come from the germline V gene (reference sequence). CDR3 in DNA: TGTGCCAGCAGCCTCCCGACTAGTAACTACGAGCAGTACTTC. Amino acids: CASSLPTSNYEQYF.

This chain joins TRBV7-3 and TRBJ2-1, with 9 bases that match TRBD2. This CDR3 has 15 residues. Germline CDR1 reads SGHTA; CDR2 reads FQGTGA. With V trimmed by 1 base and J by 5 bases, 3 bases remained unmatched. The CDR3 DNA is TGTGCCAGCAGCTTAAGTTTAGCGGGGGACAATGAGCAGTTCTTC. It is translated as CASSLSLAGDNEQFF.

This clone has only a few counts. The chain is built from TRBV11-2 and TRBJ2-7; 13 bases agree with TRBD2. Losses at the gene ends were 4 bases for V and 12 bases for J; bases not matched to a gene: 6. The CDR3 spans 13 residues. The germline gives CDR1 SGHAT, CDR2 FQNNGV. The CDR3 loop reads CASSSRLAGGPYF. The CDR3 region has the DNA TGTGCCAGCAGCTCCCGACTAGCGGGAGGTCCGTACTTC.

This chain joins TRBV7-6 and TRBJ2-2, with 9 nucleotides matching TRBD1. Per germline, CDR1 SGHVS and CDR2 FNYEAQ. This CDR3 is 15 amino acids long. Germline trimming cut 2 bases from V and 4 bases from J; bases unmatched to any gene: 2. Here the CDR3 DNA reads TGTGCCAGCAGCTTACGGGACAGGGTCACCGGGGAGCTGTTTTTT. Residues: CASSLRDRVTGELFF.

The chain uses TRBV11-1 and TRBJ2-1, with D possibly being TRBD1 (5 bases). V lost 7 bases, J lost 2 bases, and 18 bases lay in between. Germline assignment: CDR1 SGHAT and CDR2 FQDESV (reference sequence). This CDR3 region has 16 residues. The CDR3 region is CASKPGLGATYNEQFF. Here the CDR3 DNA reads TGTGCCAGCAAACCAGGTTTAGGGGCAACCTACAATGAGCAGTTCTTC.

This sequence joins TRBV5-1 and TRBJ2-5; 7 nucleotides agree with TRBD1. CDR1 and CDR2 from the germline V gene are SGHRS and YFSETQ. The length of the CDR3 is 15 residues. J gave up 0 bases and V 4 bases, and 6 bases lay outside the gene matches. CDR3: CASSLTGNNQETQYF. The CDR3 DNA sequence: TGCGCCAGCAGCCTGACAGGGAACAACCAAGAGACCCAGTACTTC.

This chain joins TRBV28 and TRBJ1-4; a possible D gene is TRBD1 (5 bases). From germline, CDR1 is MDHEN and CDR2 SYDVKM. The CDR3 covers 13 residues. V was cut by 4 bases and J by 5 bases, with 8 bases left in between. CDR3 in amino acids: CASSWQGNEKLFF. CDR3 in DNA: TGTGCCAGCAGTTGGCAGGGAAATGAAAAACTGTTTTTT.